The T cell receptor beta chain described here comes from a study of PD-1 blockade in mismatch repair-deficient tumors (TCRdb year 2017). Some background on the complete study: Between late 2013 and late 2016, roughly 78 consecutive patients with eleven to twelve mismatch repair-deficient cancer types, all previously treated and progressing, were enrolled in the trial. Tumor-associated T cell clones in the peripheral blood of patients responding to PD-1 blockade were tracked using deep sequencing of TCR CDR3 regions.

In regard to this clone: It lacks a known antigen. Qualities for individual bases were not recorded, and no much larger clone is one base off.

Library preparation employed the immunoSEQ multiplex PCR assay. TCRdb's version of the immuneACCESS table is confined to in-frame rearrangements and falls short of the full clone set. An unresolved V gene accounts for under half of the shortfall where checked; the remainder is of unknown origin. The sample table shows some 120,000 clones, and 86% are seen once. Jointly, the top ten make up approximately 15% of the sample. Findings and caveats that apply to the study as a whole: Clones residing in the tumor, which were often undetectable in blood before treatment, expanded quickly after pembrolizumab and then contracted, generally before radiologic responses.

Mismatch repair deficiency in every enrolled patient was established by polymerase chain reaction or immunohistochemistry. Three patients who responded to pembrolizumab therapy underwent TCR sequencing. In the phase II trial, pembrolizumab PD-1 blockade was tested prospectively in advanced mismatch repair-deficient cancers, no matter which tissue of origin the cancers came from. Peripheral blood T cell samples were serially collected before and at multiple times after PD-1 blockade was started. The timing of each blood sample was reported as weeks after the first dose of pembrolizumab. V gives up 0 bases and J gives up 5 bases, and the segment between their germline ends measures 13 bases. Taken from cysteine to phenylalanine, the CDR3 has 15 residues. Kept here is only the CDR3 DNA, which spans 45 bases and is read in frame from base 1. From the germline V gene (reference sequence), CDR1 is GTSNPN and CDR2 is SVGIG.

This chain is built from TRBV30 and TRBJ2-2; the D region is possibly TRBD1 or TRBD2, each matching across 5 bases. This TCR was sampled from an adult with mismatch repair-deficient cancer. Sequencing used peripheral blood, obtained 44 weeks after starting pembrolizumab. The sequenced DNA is TGTGCCTGGAGTGTATCCGGGGCATTGACCGGGGAGCTGTTTTTT. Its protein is CAWSVSGALTGELFF.